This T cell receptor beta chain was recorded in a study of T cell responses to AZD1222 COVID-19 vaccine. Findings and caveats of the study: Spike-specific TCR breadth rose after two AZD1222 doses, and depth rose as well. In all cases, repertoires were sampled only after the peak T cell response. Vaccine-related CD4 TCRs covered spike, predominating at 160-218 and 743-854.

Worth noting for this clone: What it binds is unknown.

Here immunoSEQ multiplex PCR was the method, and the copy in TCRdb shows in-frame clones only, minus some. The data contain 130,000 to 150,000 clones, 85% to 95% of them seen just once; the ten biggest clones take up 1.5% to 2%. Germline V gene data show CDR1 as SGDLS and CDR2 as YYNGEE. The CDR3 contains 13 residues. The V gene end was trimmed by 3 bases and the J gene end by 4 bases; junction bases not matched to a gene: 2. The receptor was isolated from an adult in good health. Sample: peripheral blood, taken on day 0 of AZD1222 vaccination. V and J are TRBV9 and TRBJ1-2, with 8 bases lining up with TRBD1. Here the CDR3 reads CASSADRVYGYTF. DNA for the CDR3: TGTGCCAGCAGCGCGGACAGGGTCTATGGCTACACCTTC.